The source of this T cell receptor (beta chain) is a study of shared clonotypes between healthy human individuals. Measured with immunoSEQ multiplex PCR; TCRdb has only the in-frame clones, and not every one. The table has more than 1,200,000 clones, around 98.5% seen once. This sequence originates from a man between 25 and 39 years old in good health. Sequencing was performed on naive CD4+ T cells sorted from blood. Subset given: CD45RA+ positively selected.

The CDR3, as DNA: TGTGCCAGCAGTTTAGGCCTTCGGGGCAATCAGCCCCAGCATTTT. Its translation: CASSLGLRGNQPQHF. This sequence joins TRBV28 and TRBJ1-5; D unresolved. Germline lookup yields CDR1 MDHEN and CDR2 SYDVKM. V lost 2 bases and J lost 2, with 10 bases in between. The CDR3 sequence is 15 residues long.